Each of the 27 T cell receptor beta chains below was sequenced from the same sample in a study of OX40 agonist ivuxolimab in advanced cancers. Using immunoSEQ multiplex PCR, the repertoire was profiled, and TCRdb retains in-frame clones only, with some absent. The sample yields tens of thousands of clones, 90% to 95% seen once. Here the sequenced sample was CD4+ or CD8+ T cells sorted from blood, taken in a trial of the OX40 agonist ivuxolimab. The receptor set was obtained from an adult with an advanced solid tumor such as melanoma, head and neck, liver or kidney cancer.

This sequence joins TRBV19 and TRBJ2-5, with 11 positions matching TRBD2. CDR1 LNHDA and CDR2 SQIVND come from the germline V gene (reference sequence). The CDR3 is 16 residues long. J gave up 1 base and V 5 bases, and 6 bases lay outside the gene matches. CDR3 nucleotides: TGTGCCAGTAGTTCTAGCGGGAGGACTTTCCAAGAGACCCAGTACTTC. Translated: CASSSSGRTFQETQYF.

This chain joins TRBV18 and TRBJ2-3; 7 bases align to TRBD1. CDR3 length: 13 residues. From germline, CDR1 is KGHSH and CDR2 LQKENI. V shed 9 bases and J 2 bases; nucleotides not matched to a gene: 5. Written as DNA, the CDR3 is TGTGCCAGTTCCGGGACAGACACAGATACGCAGTATTTT. Translating gives CASSGTDTDTQYF.

This clone has just one count. The V and J genes are TRBV7-9 and TRBJ1-2; D ambiguous. This CDR3 has 13 amino acids. Germline lookup yields CDR1 SEHNR and CDR2 FQNEAQ (reference sequence). V was trimmed by 5 bases and J by 1 base, leaving 8 bases between them. CDR3: CASSTQINYGYTF. In DNA form, the CDR3 reads TGTGCCAGCAGCACACAGATTAACTATGGCTACACCTTC.

V gene TRBV9 combines with J gene TRBJ2-3; no firm D call. Germline V lookup: CDR1 SGDLS, CDR2 YYNGEE. The CDR3 spans 13 residues. Between the trimmed V and J ends, which lost 0 bases and 10 bases, there was a span of 12 bases. The chain's CDR3 is CASSVEDGPPQYF. Here the CDR3 DNA reads TGTGCCAGCAGCGTAGAGGATGGGCCTCCGCAGTATTTT.

The chain joins TRBV30 to TRBJ1-2; D unresolved. The V gene's germline CDR1 is GTSNPN and CDR2 SVGIG (reference sequence). V lost 1 base, J lost 3 bases, and 6 bases lay in between. The CDR3 consists of 12 residues. The CDR3 nucleotides read TGTGCCTGGAGTGGGACTTACTATGGCTACACCTTC. Translated, it gives CAWSGTYYGYTF.

The rearrangement joins TRBV5-4 to TRBJ2-2, with D possibly TRBD1 on 6 matching bases. CDR1 is SGHNT, CDR2 YYREEE, per germline (reference sequence). The V and J ends lost 4 bases and 5 bases respectively, with 15 bases between them. This CDR3 spans 15 amino acids. Here the CDR3 reads CASSRTTRGTGELFF. CDR3 DNA sequence: TGTGCCAGCAGCCGAACCACCAGGGGAACCGGGGAGCTGTTTTTT.

The V and J genes are TRBV6-1 and TRBJ2-1, with D perhaps TRBD1 or TRBD2 (6 bases each). CDR1 is MNHNS and CDR2 is SASEGT in the germline V gene. The CDR3 runs to 16 residues. The ends were cut back, 4 bases at V and 6 bases at J, with 19 bases in the middle. The CDR3 coding sequence is TGTGCCAGCAGTGTCGCCGGCAAGGGGGGAGGCAATGAGCAGTTCTTC. Its translation: CASSVAGKGGGNEQFF.

This clone was counted a few times. The chain carries TRBV18 and TRBJ2-2; a weak D match, TRBD2 (6 bases). Deletions cut 2 bases from V and 2 bases from J, with 15 bases between. The germline gives CDR1 KGHSH, CDR2 LQKENI. The CDR3 consists of 17 residues. The CDR3 sequence: CASSPVLGGSNTGELFF. CDR3 DNA: TGTGCCAGCTCACCAGTCTTAGGAGGGAGCAACACCGGGGAGCTGTTTTTT.

This clone came up once. The chain uses TRBV6-1 and TRBJ1-3; D unclear. V lost 2 bases to trimming and J lost 0 bases, with 14 bases between them. The CDR3 sequence is 17 residues long. Germline V gene sequence: CDR1 MNHNS, CDR2 SASEGT. The CDR3 is CASSELSQFYSGNTIYF. CDR3 sequence (DNA): TGTGCCAGCAGTGAACTATCACAGTTTTACTCTGGAAACACCATATATTTT.

This clone was seen only once. V is TRBV10-2 and J is TRBJ1-3; 8 positions agree with TRBD1. Germline V gene lookup returns CDR1 WSHSY and CDR2 SAAADI. The CDR3 length is 14 residues. The J segment lost 0 bases and the V segment lost 5 bases, leaving 0 bases of the junction unmatched. In nucleotides, the CDR3 is TGCGCCAGCAGTACAGGGGGCTCTGGAAACACCATATATTTT. This gives the protein CASSTGGSGNTIYF.

This clone was seen once. This chain links TRBV18 with TRBJ1-1; no clear D gene. V was clipped by 2 bases and J by 0 bases, with 7 bases between them. The CDR3 sequence is 14 residues long. Germline CDR1 is KGHSH and CDR2 is LQKENI. The CDR3 bases are TGTGCCAGCTCACCAAGTGTAGTGAACACTGAAGCTTTCTTT. It encodes CASSPSVVNTEAFF.

This clone was seen only once. The V gene is TRBV30, the J gene TRBJ2-1; D may match TRBD1 or TRBD2 (5 bases each). This CDR3 has 15 residues. The V end was cut by 0 bases, the J end by 0 bases, with 9 bases between. The germline CDR1 and CDR2 sequences are GTSNPN and SVGIG (reference sequence). The CDR3 protein is CAWSVGESSYNEQFF. The CDR3 coding sequence is TGTGCCTGGAGTGTGGGGGAGAGCTCCTACAATGAGCAGTTCTTC.

The chain links TRBV19 to TRBJ2-1; TRBD1 or TRBD2 may be the D gene (5 bases each). Per the germline V gene, CDR1 is LNHDA and CDR2 is SQIVND (reference sequence). Trimming removed 5 bases from V and 14 bases from J, with 19 bases in between. The CDR3 contains 13 residues. CDR3 sequence: CASSGGARALEFF. CDR3 nucleotide sequence: TGTGCCAGTAGTGGGGGAGCGAGAGCCTTGGAGTTCTTC. The full variable domain, in which reference TRBV19 and TRBJ2-1 provide the parts outside the CDR3, is DGGITQSPKYLFRKEGQNVTLSCEQNLNHDAMYWYRQDPGQGLRLIYYSQIVNDFQKGDIAEGYSVSREKKESFPLTVTSAQKNPTAFYLCASSGGARALEFFGPGTRLTVL.

This chain uses TRBV25-1 with TRBJ2-7; 7 bases align to TRBD1. The V and J ends lost 10 bases and 2 bases, in that order; junction bases with no gene match: 11. Per the germline V gene, CDR1 is MGHDK and CDR2 is SYGVNS. This CDR3 has 14 amino acids. The CDR3 sequence is CATSQGQAPYEQYF. Here the CDR3 DNA reads TGTGCCACCTCGCAAGGACAGGCCCCCTACGAGCAGTACTTC.

This clone was observed once. V usage is TRBV7-9 and J usage is TRBJ2-2, with D maybe TRBD2 (7 bases). Germline values: CDR1 SEHNR, CDR2 FQNEAQ (reference sequence). Trimming removed 5 bases from V and 3 bases from J, with 16 bases in between. The length of the CDR3 is 16 residues. CDR3 amino acids: CASSPGASGHTGELFF. The DNA of the CDR3 is TGTGCCAGCAGCCCGGGGGCTAGCGGTCACACCGGGGAGCTGTTTTTT.

Only a few counts were recorded for this clone. J is TRBJ2-2 and V is TRBV5-1, with a tentative D call TRBD2 (6 bases). The CDR3 length is 15 residues. Germline CDR1 and CDR2: SGHRS and YFSETQ. The V gene lost 5 bases and the J gene lost 3 bases, with 14 bases spanning the gap. CDR3 DNA sequence: TGCGCCAGCAGTAAGGGGACTGGATACACCGGGGAGCTGTTTTTT. Amino acid sequence: CASSKGTGYTGELFF.

The V gene is TRBV27, the J gene TRBJ2-7; 13 nucleotides agree with TRBD2. Germline CDR1 MNHEY, CDR2 SMNVEV (reference sequence). The CDR3 runs to 21 residues. V lost 3 bases and J lost 0; bases outside the gene matches: 17. This CDR3 reads CASSLGPRRLAGGQLSYEQYF. DNA for the CDR3: TGTGCCAGCAGTTTGGGACCCCGGAGACTAGCGGGAGGCCAACTCTCCTACGAGCAGTACTTC.

The J gene is TRBJ2-7, the V gene TRBV29-1; possibly TRBD2 for D (5 bases). CDR3 size: 13 residues. The ends were cut back, 7 bases at V and 5 bases at J, with 18 bases in the middle. Germline V lookup: CDR1 SQVTM, CDR2 ANQGSEA. The CDR3 region has the DNA TGCAGCGCCATAGCGACCACCCGGAACGAGCAGTACTTC. As protein: CSAIATTRNEQYF.

The chain recombines TRBV5-1 with TRBJ2-3; 9 positions agree with TRBD2. The CDR3 length is 16 residues. Losses at the gene ends were 4 bases for V and 1 base for J; bases not matched to a gene: 7. Germline CDR1 SGHRS, CDR2 YFSETQ. CDR3 sequence: CASSSVAGAGTDTQYF. The CDR3 DNA reads as TGCGCCAGCAGCAGCGTAGCGGGAGCAGGCACAGATACGCAGTATTTT.

V and J are TRBV10-1 and TRBJ2-7, with 13 nucleotides matching TRBD2. Trimming removed 6 bases from V and 5 bases from J; junction bases left unmatched: 7. Germline V gene sequence: CDR1 WNHNN, CDR2 SYGVQD (reference sequence). The CDR3 runs to 15 residues. In DNA, the CDR3 is TGCGCCAGCAGGGCCGGGACTAGCGGGAACGACGAGCAGTACTTC. It translates to CASRAGTSGNDEQYF.

The V gene is TRBV21-1, the J gene TRBJ2-3; TRBD1 is the table's D call, not checked against the DNA. TRBV21-1 is a pseudogene segment. The CDR3 spans 16 residues. DNA of the CDR3: TGTGCCAGCAGCAAAAGGGGACAGGCAATCACAGATACGCAGTATTTT. The encoded protein is CASSKRGQAITDTQYF.

V usage is TRBV6-5 and J usage is TRBJ1-1; 7 nucleotides line up with TRBD1. The V and J ends lost 2 bases and 5 bases, in that order; junction bases with no gene match: 5. The CDR3 contains 14 residues. CDR1 and CDR2 from the germline V gene are MNHEY and SVGAGI. CDR3 in amino acids: CASSYTGVGTEAFF. CDR3 in DNA: TGTGCCAGCAGTTACACAGGGGTGGGGACTGAAGCTTTCTTT.

The chain is built from TRBV18 and TRBJ2-1; 9 bases align to TRBD1. J was trimmed by 6 bases and V by 5 bases; bases with no gene match: 8. The CDR3 is 15 amino acids. Germline V gene lookup returns CDR1 KGHSH and CDR2 LQKENI. CDR3 protein: CASSDGQGSFNEQFF. The CDR3 coding sequence is TGTGCCAGCTCAGACGGACAGGGGTCTTTCAATGAGCAGTTCTTC.

The CDR3 region is CASSPTGLFIDTQYF. The DNA of the CDR3 is TGTGCCAGCAGCCCAACGGGACTATTTATAGATACGCAGTATTTT. The V gene is TRBV7-2, the J gene TRBJ2-3; TRBD2 aligns across 7 bases. CDR3 size: 15 residues. The V segment lost 5 bases and the J segment 5 bases; nucleotides outside the gene matches: 10. Germline V gives CDR1 SGHTA, CDR2 FQGNSA.

The chain links TRBV4-2 to TRBJ1-1; D gene uncertain. The CDR3 has 13 amino acids. Germline V gene data show CDR1 as LGHNA and CDR2 as YNFKEQ. Trimming removed 1 base at V and 2 bases at J, with 5 bases between. The CDR3 nucleotides are TGTGCCAGCAGCCAAGGACGAAACACTGAAGCTTTCTTT. Translating it yields CASSQGRNTEAFF.

J is TRBJ2-1 and V is TRBV2; 8 bases are a match to TRBD2. CDR1 and CDR2 from the germline V gene are SNHLY and FYNNEI. The CDR3 covers 14 residues. J gave up 3 bases and V 7 bases, and 5 bases lay outside the gene matches. For the CDR3, the DNA is TGTGCCAGCACTACTAGCGGCCTCTACAATGAGCAGTTCTTC. This translates into CASTTSGLYNEQFF.

This clone appeared once. The sample contains more than one DNA sequence encoding this CDR3. This rearrangement joins TRBV30 to TRBJ2-3; D perhaps matches TRBD2 (6 bases). The ends were cut back, 0 bases at V and 4 bases at J, with 8 bases in the middle. Germline CDR1 GTSNPN, CDR2 SVGIG (reference sequence). The CDR3 spans 13 residues. The DNA of the CDR3 is TGTGCCTGGAGTGTAGGAGGGGCAGATACGCAGTATTTT. Protein product: CAWSVGGADTQYF. The full variable domain, its missing parts supplied by reference TRBV30 and TRBJ2-3, is SQTIHQWPATLVQPVGSPLSLECTVEGTSNPNLYWYRQAAGRGLQLLFYSVGIGQISSEVPQNLSASRPQDRQFILSSKKLLLSDSGFYLCAWSVGGADTQYFGPGTRLTVL.